This paragraph reports one T cell receptor (beta chain). CDR1 LNHNV and CDR2 YYDKDF come from the germline V gene (reference sequence). CDR3 size: 16 residues. Trimming at V came to 1 base and at J to 7 bases, leaving 10 bases not matched to a gene. Original methodology: By means of reference gene primer amplification, nucleated cell counts were estimated. Here immunoSEQ multiplex PCR was the method, and the copy in TCRdb shows in-frame clones only, minus some. V and J calls and clone size follow that table, whereas D and trimming were derived from the DNA. Among about 230,000 clones listed, about 85% were seen once. This sample is part of a study of blood T cell repertoires in COVID-19.

This clonotype was obtained from a woman under 30 who had recovered from COVID-19. This chain joins TRBV15 and TRBJ2-7; TRBD2 matches 10 bases. The sample consisted of peripheral blood. CDR3 nucleotide sequence: TGTGCCACCAGCAGAGTCGTACTAGCGGGAAATGAAGAGCAGTACTTC. Its translation is CATSRVVLAGNEEQYF.